Sequencing of this TCR beta chain was carried out in a study of cytomegalovirus exposure and HLA in healthy donors. About the research overall: Within an early data release were 80 million to 90 million unique TCRs drawn from HLA-typed donors. Study-wide points: Presence/absence analyses treated sequencing depth as roughly uniform across donors. HLA alleles showed associations with 15,000 to 20,000 TCR beta sequences in a later analysis, at a 0.05 false discovery rate. About 87% or about 30% of the time was how often most TCR beta V segments were productive, according to an earlier analysis.

The PCR had 60 Vbeta and 13 Jbeta primers. The table came from immunoSEQ multiplex PCR; TCRdb's copy has only in-frame clones and leaves some out. The sample contains fewer than 200,000 clones, roughly 82% of which appear only once. About this clone itself: Its target is unknown.

The sample consisted of PBMCs. This clonotype was obtained from a woman aged 45-60 years in good health and CMV-seropositive.

The CDR3 DNA sequence: TGTGCCAGCAGCCAAGGGGTGAACACTGAAGCTTTCTTT. Protein product: CASSQGVNTEAFF. The genes are TRBV2 and TRBJ1-1; D possibly corresponds to TRBD1 (5 bases). V lost 6 bases and J 0 bases, leaving 8 bases between the germline ends. Germline V gene lookup returns CDR1 SNHLY and CDR2 FYNNEI. The CDR3 loop spans 13 amino acids.